The T cell receptor beta chain under discussion was sequenced for a study of shared clonotypes between healthy human individuals (TCRdb year 2020). Background on the whole study: The cohort included a few men and a couple of women between 18 and 49 years of age. For each donor, CD4 naive and CD4 memory were each run on three plates, CD8 naive on two plates, and CD8 memory on one plate. Libraries were prepared and TCR repertoires were sequenced by different laboratories using diverse techniques, in order to increase sequencing depth and limit assay-specific biases. The study deeply sequenced blood TCR repertoires of several healthy adults to estimate repertoire size and the extent of clonotype sharing between individuals. Per donor, leukapheresis produced somewhere between about 0.8 and 9 billion PBMCs. Study-level results and caveats: Naive subsets generally had larger estimated clonotype richness than memory subsets. The genetic and exposure-history diversity represented was limited by the small number of donors. Sampling was restricted to blood, and TCR repertoires in tissue are likely to differ from TCR repertoires in blood. When several donors were compared, the shared fraction of clonotypes was roughly 4.8% for naive CD4, more than 3% for naive CD8, 2.3% for memory CD4, and roughly 0.4% for memory CD8. Incomplete sequencing was indicated by rarefaction of sorted-subset datasets, despite the large sequencing depth. Pairwise subsampling indicated that sequencing depth was expected to affect the degree of clonotype sharing among donors. Higher generation probabilities were observed for clonotypes shared by all four sorted-subset donors than for non-shared clonotypes.

Using the deep immunoSEQ assay, multiplex PCR amplified TCR CDR3 regions from genomic DNA. Extracted genomic DNA from each cell subset was spread evenly across all wells of several immunoSEQ 96-well plates, with each plate serving as a replicate. For sorted subsets, each replicate PCR was loaded with 200 ng genomic DNA, equivalent to roughly 30,000 T cell genomes. Purified libraries were quantified with a Qubit 3.0 fluorometer, sized on a Bioanalyzer 2100, and re-quantified with the KAPA Library Quantification kit. Each immunoSEQ 96-well plate was sequenced on its own single-read 150-cycle Illumina NextSeq 550 flow cell. Processing in the source paper ran as follows. Because only junctional sequences without quality scores were contained in the immunoSEQ output, filtering matching that applied to full-length reads could not be performed. Sequences were annotated with PyIR, a Python wrapper for IgBLAST v1.9, and V/J genes and CDR3 were assigned using IMGT germline references. Reads were filtered out if the reads had weak V/J assignments (E-value above 1e-6), no CDR3, stop codons, out-of-frame junctions, or ambiguous translated residues. V3J clonotypes were defined by identical inferred V gene, J gene, and CDR3 amino acid sequence. The percentage overlap between two repertoires was calculated by dividing the number of shared unique clonotypes by the size of the smaller repertoire. RTK rarefaction, the Chao1 estimator, and Recon v2.1 estimates of unobserved clonotypes were used to assess repertoire richness. Generation probabilities were computed with OLGA for all TCRbeta clonotypes obtained by the gDNA method from a handful of donors. Drawn from immuneACCESS, this table holds only the in-frame rearrangements with V and J called that TCRdb kept. Clones are partly lost; checked studies trace under half to an unresolved V gene and leave the rest unexplained. The D gene and trimming were derived from the DNA, and the V and J assignments and clone size from that table. The table for this sample lists approximately 1.4 million clones; 95% to 99% of them were counted only once. Of the sample, 0.45% is held by the ten largest clones.

To note about this clone: No antigen is known for it. It has no much larger one-base neighbor in the sample; base qualities were not kept.

From cysteine to phenylalanine, the CDR3 is 11 amino acids long. Solely the CDR3 DNA is kept, with 33 bases framed from the first base. The V and J ends are trimmed by 2 bases and 3 bases, leaving 5 bases between them. Reading the germline V gene gives CDR1 SQVTM and CDR2 ANQGSEA. The donors were healthy, HIV-negative adults who had no recently reported acute infections or vaccinations. All donors were Caucasian adults living in Nashville, Tennessee, USA. CD4+ T cells were enriched by magnetic negative selection; naive cells were then positively selected on CD45RA, and the negative fraction formed the memory subset. Blood was collected by leukapheresis, and PBMCs were isolated by Ficoll-Histopaque density gradient centrifugation and then cryopreserved in liquid nitrogen vapor phase. Purity and quantity of every magnetically sorted T cell population were checked by analytical flow cytometry. From each sorted fraction, genomic DNA was isolated and quantified by UV absorbance on a Nanodrop 2000c.

The sequence links TRBV29-1 to TRBJ2-7; the D gene is unclear. This clonotype was sampled from a man aged 25-40 years in good health. Sequencing input: naive CD4+ T cells sorted from blood. The cell subset or site tag for this specimen amounts to: CD45RA+ positively selected. CDR3 sequence: CSVEQVYEQYF. The bases read TGCAGCGTTGAACAGGTCTACGAGCAGTACTTC.